Listed below are T cell receptor beta chains from one sample, sequenced in a study of T cell changes during pregnancy in multiple sclerosis. TCRdb's copy holds only in-frame clones and misses some; the assay was immunoSEQ multiplex PCR. The sample has about 65,000 clones, 85% to 95% seen once. Sample: CD8+ T cells from peripheral blood mononuclear cells, taken in the third trimester of pregnancy. The source of these receptors is a female donor in good health, enrolled as a control in a pregnancy study. CDR3s leave out the opening cysteine and the closing phenylalanine or tryptophan. A D gene is named only where the DNA matches it firmly.

d_call: TRBD1
j_call: TRBJ1-5
v_call: TRBV6-5
cdr3_aa: ASSPGQGGNQPQH

d_call: .
j_call: TRBJ2-5
v_call: TRBV30
cdr3_aa: AWSGLSAPRSQETQY

d_call: TRBD1
j_call: TRBJ1-1
v_call: TRBV12-5
cdr3_aa: ASGETGVNTEAF

d_call: .
j_call: TRBJ2-7
v_call: TRBV5-6
cdr3_aa: ASSWTEQGYEQY

d_call: TRBD2
j_call: TRBJ2-1
v_call: TRBV7-3
cdr3_aa: ASSTRLAGINEQF

d_call: .
j_call: TRBJ1-6
v_call: TRBV21-1
cdr3_aa: ASGGTGPNSPLH

d_call: .
j_call: TRBJ1-2
v_call: TRBV25-1
cdr3_aa: ASSTGGVRNYGYT

d_call: TRBD2
j_call: TRBJ2-3
v_call: TRBV9
cdr3_aa: ASSVVSGWEGQDTQY

d_call: .
j_call: TRBJ1-2
v_call: TRBV4-3
cdr3_aa: ASSQNRGGDNYGYT

d_call: TRBD1
j_call: TRBJ1-2
v_call: TRBV12-5
cdr3_aa: ASGLRTGTGVTSYDGYT

d_call: TRBD2
j_call: TRBJ2-1
v_call: TRBV6-1
cdr3_aa: ASSEGWTSGGNEQF

d_call: TRBD2
j_call: TRBJ2-7
v_call: TRBV7-8
cdr3_aa: ASSSGGGKYYEQY

d_call: .
j_call: TRBJ2-7
v_call: TRBV25-1
cdr3_aa: ASSDTRSRGEYPYEQY

d_call: TRBD1
j_call: TRBJ2-7
v_call: TRBV2
cdr3_aa: ASSIYKGASYEQY

d_call: .
j_call: TRBJ1-1
v_call: TRBV5-6
cdr3_aa: ASSFGGGLAEAF

d_call: .
j_call: TRBJ2-1
v_call: TRBV11-2
cdr3_aa: ASSLGRSSYNEQF

d_call: .
j_call: TRBJ2-7
v_call: TRBV9
cdr3_aa: ASSVGQGEQY

d_call: .
j_call: TRBJ2-5
v_call: TRBV10-3
cdr3_aa: AISPPGHQETQY

d_call: .
j_call: TRBJ1-1
v_call: TRBV27
cdr3_aa: ASSSSRLTNTEAF

d_call: TRBD2
j_call: TRBJ2-3
v_call: TRBV15
cdr3_aa: ATSRFGGDTDTQY

d_call: .
j_call: TRBJ1-2
v_call: TRBV7-6
cdr3_aa: ASSLGREFY

d_call: .
j_call: TRBJ2-5
v_call: TRBV9
cdr3_aa: ASSRAGGLETQY

d_call: .
j_call: TRBJ2-5
v_call: TRBV5-6
cdr3_aa: ASSLVSSAGETQY

d_call: .
j_call: TRBJ1-5
v_call: TRBV19
cdr3_aa: ASSPGQRNQPQH

d_call: TRBD1
j_call: TRBJ2-7
v_call: TRBV30
cdr3_aa: AWSGQGALEQY

d_call: .
j_call: TRBJ1-1
v_call: TRBV13
cdr3_aa: ASSGGWETEAF

d_call: TRBD2
j_call: TRBJ2-7
v_call: TRBV4-3
cdr3_aa: ASSQEMGSGGYEQY

d_call: TRBD1
j_call: TRBJ2-6
v_call: TRBV30
cdr3_aa: AWTGTGGSGANVLT